This T cell receptor beta chain was profiled in a study of graft-versus-host responses after intestinal transplantation. The wider study: Tacrolimus plus steroids were given to all recipients for around three years, preceded by anti-thymocyte globulin induction.

Using immunoSEQ multiplex PCR, the repertoire was profiled, and TCRdb retains in-frame clones only, with some absent. The table shows 99,000 or so clones, with approximately 85% occurring only once. A remark on this clone: Its antigen is undetermined.

V lost 2 bases and J 4 bases, leaving 7 bases between the germline ends. Germline V gene sequence: CDR1 SGHRS, CDR2 YFSETQ. This CDR3 is 13 amino acids long. Whole-study findings and limits: High graft-versus-host to host-versus-graft clonal ratios were seen in allografts of patients with graft-donor T cell macrochimerism. Some GvH clones appeared in ileal mucosa or blood before recipient bone marrow.

The sequence derives from a human patient who received an intestinal transplant, so some T cells may come from the graft donor. The sequences come from PBMCs, collected 255 days after intestinal transplant. This chain links TRBV5-1 with TRBJ2-1; D is possibly TRBD1 (5 bases). This CDR3 reads CASSFKGYNEQFF. The CDR3 DNA sequence: TGCGCCAGCAGCTTTAAGGGGTACAATGAGCAGTTCTTC.